This TCR beta chain originates from a study of T cell therapy after organ transplantation. Background on the study: Blood for the long-term post-therapy sample came 20 to 29 weeks after therapy. General observations from the study: Pretherapy CD8 clonality inversely correlated with its fold change after therapy.

Details on this clone: Its antigen is still unknown.

Time point in this sample: 20-29 weeks after completion of therapy. Drug-resistant or recurrent cytomegalovirus affected these solid-organ transplant recipient patients. Germline V gene lookup returns CDR1 LGHNA and CDR2 YNFKEQ. The CDR3 has 20 amino acids. V shed 0 bases and J 2 bases; nucleotides not matched to a gene: 18. Assay used: immunoSEQ multiplex PCR; TCRdb lists only in-frame clones, some missing. The table has fewer than 25,000 clones, 84% seen once. The starting material was CD8+ T cells from blood, obtained after autologous CMV-specific T cell therapy. This TCR derives from a human patient who had received a solid organ transplant and had CMV disease. Some of the T cells might come from the graft donor. V usage is TRBV4-2 and J usage is TRBJ2-7; 8 nucleotides align to TRBD2. CDR3 region: CASSQDLGGRQRERPYEQYF. The DNA for the CDR3 is TGTGCCAGCAGCCAAGATCTGGGGGGACGACAGCGGGAGCGTCCCTACGAGCAGTACTTC.